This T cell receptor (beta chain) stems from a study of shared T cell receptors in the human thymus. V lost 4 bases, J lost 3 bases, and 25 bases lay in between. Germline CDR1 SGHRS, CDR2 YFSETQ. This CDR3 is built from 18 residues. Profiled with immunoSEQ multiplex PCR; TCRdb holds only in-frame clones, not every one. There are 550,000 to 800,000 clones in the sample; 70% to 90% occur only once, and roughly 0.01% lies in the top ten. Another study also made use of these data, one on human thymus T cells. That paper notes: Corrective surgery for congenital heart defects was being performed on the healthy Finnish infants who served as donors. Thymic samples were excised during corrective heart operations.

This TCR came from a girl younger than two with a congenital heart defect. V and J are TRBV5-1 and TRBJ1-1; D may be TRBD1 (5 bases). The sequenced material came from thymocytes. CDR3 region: CASSPKDSYPLPDTEAFF. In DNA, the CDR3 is TGCGCCAGCAGCCCTAAAGACAGCTACCCGTTGCCGGACACTGAAGCTTTCTTT.